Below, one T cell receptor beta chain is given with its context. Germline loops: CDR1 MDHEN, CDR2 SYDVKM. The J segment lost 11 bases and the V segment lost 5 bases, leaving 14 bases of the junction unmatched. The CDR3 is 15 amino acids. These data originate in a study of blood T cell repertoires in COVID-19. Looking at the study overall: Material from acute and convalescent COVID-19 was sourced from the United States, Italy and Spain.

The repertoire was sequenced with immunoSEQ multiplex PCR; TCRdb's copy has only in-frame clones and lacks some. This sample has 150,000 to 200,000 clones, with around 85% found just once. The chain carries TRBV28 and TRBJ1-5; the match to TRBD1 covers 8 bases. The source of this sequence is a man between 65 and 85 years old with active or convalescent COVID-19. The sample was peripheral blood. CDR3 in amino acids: CASSVRQGSIIAQHF. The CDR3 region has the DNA TGTGCCAGCAGTGTAAGACAGGGGTCTATCATAGCCCAGCATTTT.